These 21 T cell receptor beta chains were all obtained from the same sample, sequenced in a study of T-cell memory formation after mild COVID-19. TCRdb reprocessed the 5' RACE reads via MiXCR and lists one record per CDR3 protein. The sample contains roughly 51,000 distinct CDR3 sequences, over 6.5% of which appear only once. The sample consisted of PBMCs or a T cell subset sorted from them (not recorded which). Receptor source: a man aged 18 to 30 who had mild COVID-19 (a few samples of this study predate the infection). Cell type and time point are not known.

Ten or more counts support this clonotype. The chain uses TRBV9 and TRBJ2-1, with a tentative D call TRBD1 (6 bases). Trimming took off 0 bases at V and 12 bases at J, with 19 bases between the two ends. The CDR3 spans 15 residues. The germline V gene encodes CDR1 SGDLS and CDR2 YYNGEE. CDR3 amino acids: CASSVDGGQKPVQFF. DNA for the CDR3: TGTGCCAGCAGCGTAGATGGGGGACAAAAGCCTGTGCAGTTCTTC.

The chain recombines TRBV29-1 with TRBJ1-1; possibly TRBD1 for D (6 bases). This CDR3 contains 14 residues. Germline V gene lookup returns CDR1 SQVTM and CDR2 ANQGSEA. Trimming stripped 6 bases from V and 6 bases from J, with 20 bases between. CDR3 sequence reads: CSVRKQGYGAEAFF. CDR3 nucleotides: TGCAGCGTGCGTAAGCAGGGGTACGGGGCTGAAGCTTTCTTT. Drawing the rest from reference TRBV29-1 and TRBJ1-1, the complete variable domain is SAVISQKPSRDICQRGTSLTIQCQVDSQVTMMFWYRQQPGQSLTLIATANQGSEATYESGFVIDKFPISRPNLTFSTLTVSNMSPEDSSIYLCSVRKQGYGAEAFFGQGTRLTVV.

V usage is TRBV7-8 and J usage is TRBJ1-3; maybe TRBD1 (5 bases). CDR3 size: 15 residues. Trimming left V 4 bases short and J 2 bases short, with 12 bases between. Germline loops: CDR1 SGHVS, CDR2 FQNEAQ. Written as DNA, the CDR3 is TGTGCCAGCAGCTCCCCCCGGGGGGCTGGAAACACCATATATTTT. It translates to CASSSPRGAGNTIYF.

This clonotype occurred a few times. The CDR3 protein is CASSLVRTGVIPNYGYTF. CDR3 DNA: TGTGCCAGCAGCTTAGTAAGGACGGGGGTTATTCCTAACTATGGCTACACCTTC. The rearrangement links TRBV11-2 to TRBJ1-2, with TRBD1 as a possible D gene (5 bases). The CDR3 consists of 18 residues. Germline CDR1 is SGHAT and CDR2 is FQNNGV. The V gene lost 1 base and the J gene lost 0 bases, with 18 bases spanning the gap.

The V and J genes are TRBV11-3 and TRBJ2-3; 8 nucleotides line up with TRBD2. Germline V gene lookup returns CDR1 SGHNT and CDR2 YENEEA. After removal of 4 bases from V and 0 bases from J, the junction contained 6 bases not matched to a gene. The CDR3 runs to 16 residues. CDR3 region: CASSSGGFASTDTQYF. The DNA for the CDR3 is TGTGCCAGCAGCTCGGGGGGGTTCGCTAGCACAGATACGCAGTATTTT.

The chain is built from TRBV5-1 and TRBJ2-5, with no clear D. There are 13 residues in the CDR3. The V end lost 1 base, the J end lost 2 bases, and 6 bases lay between the germline ends. Germline assignment: CDR1 SGHRS and CDR2 YFSETQ. DNA of the CDR3: TGCGCCAGCAGCTTGTTATCTCAAGAGACCCAGTACTTC. It encodes CASSLLSQETQYF.

This clonotype was found many times. V gene TRBV20-1 combines with J gene TRBJ2-5; 9 bases match TRBD1. Germline CDR1 and CDR2: DFQATT and SNEGSKA (reference sequence). J gave up 5 bases and V 6 bases, and 10 bases lay outside the gene matches. The CDR3 covers 14 residues. The CDR3 DNA sequence: TGCAGTGCACCAAGCCCAGGGACAGGGGAGACCCAGTACTTC. Its protein product is CSAPSPGTGETQYF.

The rearrangement uses TRBV6-5 and TRBJ1-6; no clear D gene. Trimming removed 2 bases at V and 9 bases at J, with 5 bases between. The V gene's germline CDR1 is MNHEY and CDR2 SVGAGI. The length of the CDR3 is 12 residues. CDR3 amino acids: CASSYPGSPLHF. DNA of the CDR3: TGTGCCAGCAGTTACCCAGGTTCACCCCTCCACTTT.

This clonotype was observed a few times. The J gene is TRBJ2-7, the V gene TRBV6-5; 7 bases agree with TRBD1. Germline V gene lookup returns CDR1 MNHEY and CDR2 SVGAGI. Trimming took 6 bases from V and 1 from J; bases not matched to a gene: 12. The CDR3 covers 16 residues. The CDR3: CASRTTPGTDSYEQYF. The CDR3 DNA reads TGTGCCAGCAGAACTACCCCCGGGACAGATTCCTACGAGCAGTACTTC.

The gene calls are TRBV12-3 or TRBV12-4 and TRBJ1-1; D remains ambiguous. The CDR3 is 11 residues long. Trimming shortened V by 3 bases and J by 5 bases, and 4 bases separated the two germline ends. The CDR3 DNA is TGTGCCAGCAGTTTTTTGACTGAAGCTTTCTTT. It is translated as CASSFLTEAFF.

Ten or more counts support this clonotype. The chain uses TRBV7-9 and TRBJ2-5; 7 nucleotides line up with TRBD1. The CDR3 length is 14 residues. Germline V CDR1 and CDR2: SEHNR, FQNEAQ (reference sequence). V shed 0 bases and J 5 bases; nucleotides not matched to a gene: 3. The CDR3: CASSLAGTAETQYF. DNA for the CDR3: TGTGCCAGCAGCTTAGCGGGGACAGCTGAGACCCAGTACTTC.

The chain employs TRBV3-1 and TRBJ2-1, with D perhaps TRBD2 (5 bases). The CDR3 runs to 13 residues. Per germline, CDR1 LGHDT and CDR2 YNNKEL (reference sequence). V was shortened by 1 base and J by 6 bases, with 7 bases between the two germline ends. For the CDR3, the DNA is TGTGCCAGCAGCCAAGGAGCGGTCAATGAGCAGTTCTTC. It specifies CASSQGAVNEQFF.

The gene calls are TRBV5-6 and TRBJ2-3, with D tentatively TRBD2 (5 bases). The germline V gene encodes CDR1 SGHDT and CDR2 YYEEEE. CDR3 size: 14 residues. V was trimmed by 6 bases and J by 0 bases, leaving 11 bases between them. Here the CDR3 DNA reads TGTGCCAGCACCCCGGGGTCTAGCACAGATACGCAGTATTTT. It specifies CASTPGSSTDTQYF.

A few counts support this clonotype. The chain has TRBV2 and TRBJ2-2; 8 positions agree with TRBD1. The CDR3 length is 15 residues. V lost 8 bases, J lost 1 base, and 6 bases stayed unmatched. CDR1 is SNHLY, CDR2 FYNNEI, per germline. The CDR3 DNA reads TGTGCCAGCCTGGGACAGGTGATGAACACCGGGGAGCTGTTTTTT. Protein sequence: CASLGQVMNTGELFF.

This clonotype was picked up many times. The chain has TRBV5-1 and TRBJ2-7; 9 bases are a match to TRBD2. The V gene end was trimmed by 0 bases and the J gene end by 4 bases; junction bases not matched to a gene: 5. Germline V lookup: CDR1 SGHRS, CDR2 YFSETQ. This CDR3 spans 15 amino acids. The CDR3 protein is CASSLAVAGEYEQYF. CDR3 DNA sequence: TGCGCCAGCAGCTTGGCCGTAGCGGGGGAGTACGAGCAGTACTTC.

The genes are TRBV3-1 and TRBJ1-5; no clear D. This CDR3 has 14 residues. Germline V CDR1 and CDR2: LGHDT, YNNKEL (reference sequence). V lost 1 base to trimming and J lost 7 bases, with 11 bases between them. CDR3 loop: CASSQGLTDQPQHF. The CDR3 DNA reads TGTGCCAGCAGCCAAGGGCTGACGGACCAGCCCCAGCATTTT.

This sequence joins TRBV5-1 and TRBJ1-1; unclear D gene. This CDR3 has 14 amino acids. Germline V gives CDR1 SGHRS, CDR2 YFSETQ. V lost 0 bases and J 8 bases, leaving 14 bases between the germline ends. CDR3 DNA: TGCGCCAGCAGCTTGGCTAGGGCGGGAAGGGAAGCTTTCTTT. Protein sequence: CASSLARAGREAFF. Full variable domain (rest looked up from reference TRBV5-1 and TRBJ1-1): KAGVTQTPRYLIKTRGQQVTLSCSPISGHRSVSWYQQTPGQGLQFLFEYFSETQRNKGNFPGRFSGRQFSNSRSEMNVSTLELGDSALYLCASSLARAGREAFFGQGTRLTVV.

This clonotype was counted at least ten times. The chain couples TRBV7-9 to TRBJ2-3, with TRBD1 matching over 12 bases. CDR3 length equals 15 residues. In germline, CDR1 is SEHNR, CDR2 FQNEAQ (reference sequence). V lost 5 bases, J lost 4 bases, and 4 bases stayed unmatched. The CDR3 loop is CASSPGTGGADTQYF. In DNA form, the CDR3 reads TGTGCCAGCAGCCCCGGGACAGGGGGCGCAGATACGCAGTATTTT. Complete variable domain (other parts from reference TRBV7-9 and TRBJ2-3): DTGVSQNPRHKITKRGQNVTFRCDPISEHNRLYWYRQTLGQGPEFLTYFQNEAQLEKSRLLSDRFSAERPKGSFSTLEIQRTEQGDSAMYLCASSPGTGGADTQYFGPGTRLTVL.

The chain combines TRBV2 with TRBJ1-5, with D possibly matching TRBD1 (5 bases). This CDR3 has 13 residues. The ends were cut back, 3 bases at V and 2 bases at J, with 5 bases in the middle. The V gene's germline CDR1 is SNHLY and CDR2 FYNNEI. In DNA, the CDR3 is TGTGCCAGCAGTGAGGGGGGCAATCAGCCCCAGCATTTT. Translated, it gives CASSEGGNQPQHF.

This clonotype showed up just a few times. The V and J genes are TRBV5-1 and TRBJ2-6; no firm D call. V was clipped by 0 bases and J by 0 bases, with 10 bases between them. The germline CDR1 and CDR2 sequences are SGHRS and YFSETQ. The CDR3 has 17 amino acids. The DNA for the CDR3 is TGCGCCAGCAGCTTGGGCTCCCTTAGCTCTGGGGCCAACGTCCTGACTTTC. Amino acid sequence: CASSLGSLSSGANVLTF.

In this sample, this clonotype turned up many times. The chain employs TRBV29-1 and TRBJ2-7, with D possibly being TRBD2 (5 bases). CDR3 length: 14 residues. With 7 bases removed from V and 1 base from J, the gap between germline ends came to 17 bases. CDR1 SQVTM and CDR2 ANQGSEA come from the germline V gene. Here the CDR3 DNA reads TGCAGCGCCCGAGCCAACGGGGATTCCTACGAGCAGTACTTC. Protein sequence: CSARANGDSYEQYF.